This T cell receptor (beta chain) emerged from a study of vaccination effects on CD4 cells after COVID-19. In the case of this clone: The antigen is not known. Other nucleotide sequences in the sample specify the same CDR3.

Antigen-specific CD4+ T cells expanded by the ViraFEST assay with viral peptide pools were then sequenced. Cultured cells yielded isolated CD4+ T cells after around 9 days. Method: immunoSEQ multiplex PCR; TCRdb's copy keeps in-frame clones and lacks some. The sample has more than 50,000 clones, about four fifths seen once. The study, taken as a whole, reports: Marked clonal contraction was seen in infection- and vaccine-induced clones late after vaccination.

The sequenced sample was CD4+ T cells from PBMCs cultured with HCoV-229E spike peptides, obtained before COVID-19 vaccination. This TCR was recovered from a human donor who received a COVID-19 vaccine.

As DNA, the CDR3 is TGTGCCAGCAGAGTGGGGAGCTACGAGCAGTACGTC. As protein: CASRVGSYEQYV. The chain couples TRBV2 to TRBJ2-7, with a weak D call TRBD2 (5 bases). The germline V gene encodes CDR1 SNHLY and CDR2 FYNNEI. V gave up 6 bases and J gave up 3 bases, with 9 bases separating them. The CDR3 extends over 12 amino acids.